The next 5 T cell receptor beta chains were all read from a single sample in a study of beta chain features in type 1 diabetes. Isolated RNA was reverse transcribed in full, so expressed TCRB transcripts were sequenced. The repertoire was sequenced with immunoSEQ multiplex PCR; TCRdb's copy has only in-frame clones and lacks some. Of 970,000 or so clones in the sample, roughly 15% were seen once. Sequencing input: naive CD4+ T cells from blood. All receptors derive from a woman aged 18-29 years in good health.

The rearrangement links TRBV29-1 to TRBJ1-1; 7 bases line up with TRBD1. The CDR3 consists of 13 residues. Per germline, CDR1 SQVTM and CDR2 ANQGSEA. Losses at the gene ends were 6 bases for V and 5 bases for J; bases not matched to a gene: 9. The CDR3 nucleotides read TGCAGCGTCTCCCCTGACAGGGAAACTGAAGCTTTCTTT. Protein product: CSVSPDRETEAFF.

The chain has TRBV29-1 and TRBJ2-3, with D maybe TRBD1 (5 bases). The CDR3 consists of 12 residues. V was shortened by 8 bases and J by 0 bases, with 9 bases between the two germline ends. Germline V gene data show CDR1 as SQVTM and CDR2 as ANQGSEA. CDR3 in amino acids: CSSQGSTDTQYF. Here the CDR3 DNA reads TGCAGCTCTCAGGGTAGCACAGATACGCAGTATTTT.

This clone has a handful of counts. The rearrangement uses TRBV4-2 and TRBJ2-7; 8 bases line up with TRBD2. Losses at the gene ends were 0 bases for V and 3 bases for J; bases not matched to a gene: 4. This CDR3 spans 15 amino acids. Germline CDR1 LGHNA, CDR2 YNFKEQ. The CDR3, as DNA: TGTGCCAGCAGCCAAGACCTAGCGGGTTACTACGAGCAGTACTTC. This gives the protein CASSQDLAGYYEQYF.

This clone came up a few times. V usage is TRBV6-6 and J usage is TRBJ1-1; no definite D call. The CDR3 sequence is 16 residues long. Germline CDR1 and CDR2: MNHNY and SVGAGI (reference sequence). Trimming left V 6 bases short and J 5 bases short, with 22 bases between. The CDR3 DNA follows: TGTGCCAGCAGACTCAACCCCGGAGGTTCGGGGACTGAAGCTTTCTTT. Amino acid sequence: CASRLNPGGSGTEAFF.

Concerning this clone itself: The sample contains more than one DNA sequence encoding this CDR3. The CDR3 here is CASSQGQGYGYTF. Written as DNA, the CDR3 is TGTGCCAGCAGCCAAGGACAGGGTTATGGCTACACCTTC. This chain joins TRBV28 and TRBJ1-2, with TRBD1 matching over 8 bases. The germline V gene has CDR1 MDHEN and CDR2 SYDVKM. J gave up 5 bases and V 6 bases, and 5 bases lay outside the gene matches. CDR3 size: 13 residues.